Each of the 7 T cell receptor beta chains below was sequenced from the same sample in a study of beta chain features in type 1 diabetes. Expressed TCRB transcripts were sequenced because the isolated RNA had all been reverse transcribed beforehand. The table came from immunoSEQ multiplex PCR; TCRdb's copy has only in-frame clones and leaves some out. The top ten clones hold under 0.02% of a sample with approximately 380,000 clones, about 15% of them seen once. The sample taken for sequencing was naive CD4+ T cells from blood. Receptors originate from a woman in her late teens or twenties in good health.

The chain combines TRBV18 with TRBJ1-4, with TRBD1 as a possible D gene (5 bases). Trimming removed 0 bases at V and 3 bases at J, with 8 bases between. This CDR3 comprises 15 residues. The V gene's germline CDR1 is KGHSH and CDR2 LQKENI. The CDR3: CASSPPGTPNEKLFF. The CDR3 DNA reads as TGTGCCAGCTCACCACCGGGGACTCCTAATGAAAAACTGTTTTTT.

The chain employs TRBV10-3 and TRBJ2-7; perhaps TRBD2 as D (5 bases). The germline gives CDR1 ENHRY, CDR2 SYGVKD. With 0 bases removed from V and 2 bases from J, the gap between germline ends came to 5 bases. The CDR3 loop spans 13 amino acids. The CDR3 coding sequence is TGTGCCATCAGTGAGTCCGGGGCCTACGAGCAGTACTTC. This encodes CAISESGAYEQYF.

DNA of the CDR3: TGTGCCAGCAGCTTAGATGGAGGGTTCTCCTACGAGCAGTACTTC. Its protein is CASSLDGGFSYEQYF. The rearrangement links TRBV7-9 to TRBJ2-7; D is possibly TRBD2 (6 bases). Trimming left V 1 base short and J 0 bases short, with 10 bases between. In germline, CDR1 is SEHNR, CDR2 FQNEAQ (reference sequence). The CDR3 has 15 residues.

The chain joins TRBV5-4 to TRBJ1-1; D possibly corresponds to TRBD1 (5 bases). Germline V gene data show CDR1 as SGHNT and CDR2 as YYREEE (reference sequence). The CDR3 runs 15 residues. V lost 4 bases and J lost 0, with 13 bases in between. CDR3 protein: CASSPIQGLNTEAFF. Written as DNA, the CDR3 is TGTGCCAGCAGCCCAATTCAGGGCCTGAACACTGAAGCTTTCTTT.

The rearrangement links TRBV11-2 to TRBJ2-3, with 11 bases aligning to TRBD2. Germline CDR1 is SGHAT and CDR2 is FQNNGV. The CDR3 runs to 14 residues. After removal of 4 bases from V and 5 bases from J, the junction contained 2 bases not matched to a gene. The CDR3 DNA reads TGTGCCAGCAGCTCTAGCGGGAGGAGAGATACGCAGTATTTT. Protein product: CASSSSGRRDTQYF.

The sample holds a few counts of this clone. In nucleotides, the CDR3 is TGTGCCTGGGGGGGTAGCGGGAGGAGGGGCTACACCGGGGAGCTGTTTTTT. It codes for CAWGGSGRRGYTGELFF. V is TRBV30 and J is TRBJ2-2; 10 nucleotides align to TRBD2. The length of the CDR3 is 17 residues. The V segment lost 5 bases and the J segment 3 bases; nucleotides outside the gene matches: 12. Germline lookup yields CDR1 GTSNPN and CDR2 SVGIG (reference sequence).

CDR3 region: CAGGKGTAINYGYTF. CDR3 in DNA: TGTGCCGGAGGGAAGGGTACGGCTATTAACTATGGCTACACCTTC. The chain uses TRBV30 and TRBJ1-2; D gene uncertain. The CDR3 runs 15 residues. V shed 8 bases and J shed 1 base, with 20 bases lying between them. CDR1 and CDR2 from the germline V gene are GTSNPN and SVGIG (reference sequence). The full variable domain, completed using reference TRBV30 and TRBJ1-2, is SQTIHQWPATLVQPVGSPLSLECTVEGTSNPNLYWYRQAAGRGLQLLFYSVGIGQISSEVPQNLSASRPQDRQFILSSKKLLLSDSGFYLCAGGKGTAINYGYTFGSGTRLTVV.